This entry lists 23 T cell receptor beta chains sequenced from one sample in a study of CD8+CD57+ T cells in acquired aplastic anemia. TCR beta VDJ and CDR3 profiling used genomic DNA as template. A single record per CDR3 protein comes from TCRdb applying MiXCR to the reads. This sample has over 150,000 distinct CDR3 sequences, with around 48% found just once. CD8+CD57+ cell expansion, shown by flow cytometry, had occurred in the patients selected for sequencing. Sample: sorted CD4+, CD8+, or CD8+CD57+ T cells (not recorded which) from PBMCs. The source of these receptors is a human donor with aplastic anemia.

The chain has TRBV7-8 and TRBJ2-1; D is unclear. The V end lost 11 bases, the J end lost 8 bases, and 16 bases lay between the germline ends. This CDR3 contains 12 residues. The germline CDR1 and CDR2 sequences are SGHVS and FQNEAQ. This CDR3 is CASRGRFDEQFF. DNA for the CDR3: TGTGCCTCCCGCGGCCGGTTCGATGAGCAGTTCTTC.

This clonotype has more than one count but fewer than ten. The chain employs TRBV10-1 and TRBJ2-7; 9 bases line up with TRBD1. CDR3 length: 15 amino acids. V was clipped by 5 bases and J by 4 bases; unmatched bases: 9. Germline-derived CDR1 and CDR2 are WNHNN and SYGVQD (reference sequence). The CDR3 DNA sequence: TGCGCCAGCAGTCCCTCGGACAGGGGTCCGTACGAGCAGTACTTC. Encoded protein: CASSPSDRGPYEQYF.

In this sample, this clonotype turned up many times. V and J are TRBV7-6 and TRBJ1-1, with D maybe TRBD1 (5 bases). Germline assignment: CDR1 SGHVS and CDR2 FNYEAQ. Trimming removed 3 bases at V and 1 base at J, with 9 bases between. The CDR3 has 14 residues. CDR3 nucleotide sequence: TGTGCCAGCAGCTTGGGGACGGCGAACACTGAAGCTTTCTTT. Residues: CASSLGTANTEAFF.

This clonotype has only one observation. V is TRBV29-1 and J is TRBJ2-3; D is unresolved. From germline, CDR1 is SQVTM and CDR2 ANQGSEA. This CDR3 region has 14 residues. V was trimmed by 8 bases and J by 3 bases, leaving 18 bases between them. This CDR3 reads CSLRVVGPTDTQYF. As DNA, the CDR3 is TGCAGCCTTCGGGTGGTGGGCCCAACAGATACGCAGTATTTT.

About this clonotype: This could be a read error, since a much larger clone is one nucleotide away. The chain links TRBV5-1 to TRBJ1-5, with D uncertain. V lost 4 bases and J 3 bases, leaving 11 bases between the germline ends. Germline V lookup: CDR1 SGHRS, CDR2 YFSETQ. The CDR3 is 14 amino acids. The CDR3 coding sequence is TGCGCCAGCAGCCCTGACATCTTCAATCAGCCCCAGCATTTT. It yields the protein CASSPDIFNQPQHF.

This clonotype was seen ten or more times. This chain uses TRBV5-1 with TRBJ2-2; 13 nucleotides agree with TRBD2. Germline V CDR1 and CDR2: SGHRS, YFSETQ. This CDR3 has 19 residues. Trimming removed 1 base from V and 4 bases from J; junction bases left unmatched: 10. The CDR3 DNA reads as TGCGCCAGCAGCTTGAGACGAACTAGCGGGAGGGCGGTCACCGGGGAGCTGTTTTTT. Translating it yields CASSLRRTSGRAVTGELFF.

This clonotype was detected once. The rearrangement uses TRBV2 and TRBJ1-2; tentatively, D is TRBD1 (5 bases). The CDR3 loop spans 13 amino acids. CDR1 is SNHLY, CDR2 FYNNEI, per germline. V was cut by 5 bases and J by 1 base, with 8 bases left in between. CDR3 residues: CASSTDSNYGYTF. CDR3 nucleotides: TGTGCCAGCAGTACCGACAGTAACTATGGCTACACCTTC.

This clonotype has just one count. V usage is TRBV2 and J usage is TRBJ2-2; maybe TRBD2 (6 bases). This CDR3 spans 16 amino acids. V lost 0 bases and J 1 base, leaving 9 bases between the germline ends. Per the germline V gene, CDR1 is SNHLY and CDR2 is FYNNEI. The CDR3 bases are TGTGCCAGCAGTGAAGCCCGGGGGAGGAACACCGGGGAGCTGTTTTTT. Amino acids: CASSEARGRNTGELFF. Full variable domain (outside the CDR3, taken from reference TRBV2 and TRBJ2-2): EPEVTQTPSHQVTQMGQEVILRCVPISNHLYFYWYRQILGQKVEFLVSFYNNEISEKSEIFDDQFSVERPDGSNFTLKIRSTKLEDSAMYFCASSEARGRNTGELFFGEGSRLTVL.

The V and J genes are TRBV25-1 and TRBJ2-1; D is possibly TRBD2 (6 bases). V was cut by 1 base and J by 0 bases, with 7 bases left in between. The CDR3 runs 15 residues. Germline V CDR1 and CDR2: MGHDK, SYGVNS. Here the CDR3 DNA reads TGTGCCAGCAGTGAATCTAGCGCCTCCTACAATGAGCAGTTCTTC. It is translated as CASSESSASYNEQFF.

At least ten counts were recorded for this clonotype. The rearrangement uses TRBV12-3 or TRBV12-4 and TRBJ1-1; D call uncertain. There are 13 residues in the CDR3. The V end lost 0 bases, the J end lost 1 base, and 3 bases lay between the germline ends. CDR3 in DNA: TGTGCCAGCAGTTTAGCAGAGAACACTGAAGCTTTCTTT. Its translation: CASSLAENTEAFF.

This clonotype came up a few times. The CDR3 reads CATSRGPDEQYF. The CDR3 bases are TGTGCCACCAGTAGGGGGCCGGACGAGCAGTACTTC. The chain employs TRBV24-1 and TRBJ2-7; 7 nucleotides line up with TRBD1. V gave up 6 bases and J gave up 5 bases; unmatched junction bases: 3. This CDR3 comprises 12 residues. The germline CDR1 and CDR2 sequences are KGHDR and SFDVKD.

Ten or more counts support this clonotype. This chain connects TRBV6-1 to TRBJ2-7; possibly TRBD2 for D (5 bases). The V end was cut by 4 bases, the J end by 2 bases, with 15 bases between. Germline V gives CDR1 MNHNS, CDR2 SASEGT. The CDR3 sequence is 15 residues long. The CDR3 coding sequence is TGTGCCAGCAGTGTCCTCCGGGTCGGGACCTACGAGCAGTACTTC. It encodes CASSVLRVGTYEQYF.

This clonotype has at least ten counts. The chain couples TRBV7-2 to TRBJ2-7, with D possibly being TRBD2 (6 bases). Trimming took off 6 bases at V and 2 bases at J, with 17 bases between the two ends. Germline V lookup: CDR1 SGHTA, CDR2 FQGNSA. The CDR3 contains 15 residues. The CDR3 DNA follows: TGTGCCAGCAGTTCGGGGGTGTTTGGAGCCTACGAGCAGTACTTC. It yields the protein CASSSGVFGAYEQYF.

The chain has TRBV15 and TRBJ1-6; possibly TRBD1 for D (5 bases). The CDR3 has 16 amino acids. V was pared by 3 bases and J by 8 bases, with 17 bases between. CDR1 and CDR2 (germline): LNHNV, YYDKDF (reference sequence). In DNA form, the CDR3 reads TGTGCCACCAGCAGTTTTCGGCAGGGCTTAGATTCACCCCTCCACTTT. Amino acid sequence: CATSSFRQGLDSPLHF.

In DNA form, the CDR3 reads TGTGCCAGCAGCGAACAGGGGGCTTTCTTT. It translates to CASSEQGAFF. The chain joins TRBV9 to TRBJ1-1; 7 bases agree with TRBD1. This CDR3 has 10 residues. Germline V gives CDR1 SGDLS, CDR2 YYNGEE. J lost 11 bases, V lost 3 bases, and 1 base had no gene match.

The gene calls are TRBV7-8 and TRBJ2-3; 7 nucleotides agree with TRBD1. The junction had 8 bases not matched to a gene; V was cut back by 5 bases and J by 6 bases. CDR3 size: 14 residues. Germline values: CDR1 SGHVS, CDR2 FQNEAQ. CDR3 protein: CASSRQGTGDTQYF. The CDR3 nucleotides are TGTGCCAGCAGCCGACAGGGAACGGGGGATACGCAGTATTTT.

A word on this clonotype: In this CDR3 the conserved last residue, phenylalanine or tryptophan, is missing, so a read error is likely. The chain carries TRBV7-3 and TRBJ2-1; D gene unclear. Germline CDR1 and CDR2: SGHTA and FQGTGA. V was pared by 6 bases and J by 4 bases, with 10 bases between. The CDR3 consists of 13 residues. The CDR3 loop is CASSSTGYNEQFS. The CDR3 coding sequence is TGTGCCAGCAGTTCAACCGGGTACAATGAGCAGTTCTCC.

V usage is TRBV12-3 or TRBV12-4 and J usage is TRBJ2-3; D possibly uses TRBD1 or TRBD2 (6 bases each). Deletions cut 5 bases from V and 4 bases from J, with 19 bases between. The CDR3 is 16 amino acids. DNA for the CDR3: TGTGCCAGCAGTGAATGGGCTAGCGAGGGGGCAGATACGCAGTATTTT. It is translated as CASSEWASEGADTQYF.

The chain combines TRBV5-4 with TRBJ2-1; 7 bases line up with TRBD2. Losses at the gene ends were 4 bases for V and 2 bases for J; bases not matched to a gene: 3. Germline values: CDR1 SGHNT, CDR2 YYREEE (reference sequence). The CDR3 sequence is 14 residues long. Here the CDR3 reads CASSASGPYNEQFF. The CDR3 region has the DNA TGTGCCAGCAGCGCTAGCGGACCCTACAATGAGCAGTTCTTC. Full variable domain (missing parts from reference TRBV5-4 and TRBJ2-1): ETGVTQSPTHLIKTRGQQVTLRCSSQSGHNTVSWYQQALGQGPQFIFQYYREEENGRGNFPPRFSGLQFPNYSSELNVNALELDDSALYLCASSASGPYNEQFFGPGTRLTVL.

This clonotype was detected ten times or more. The rearrangement uses TRBV5-6 and TRBJ2-1, with D unclear. Germline V lookup: CDR1 SGHDT, CDR2 YYEEEE. CDR3 size: 15 residues. Trimming took off 2 bases at V and 0 bases at J, with 9 bases between the two ends. The CDR3 protein is CASSFKVSSYNEQFF. The CDR3 region has the DNA TGTGCCAGCAGCTTTAAGGTTAGCTCCTACAATGAGCAGTTCTTC.

This clonotype was counted at least ten times. This chain joins TRBV14 and TRBJ2-7, with 9 nucleotides matching TRBD2. Germline V gene lookup returns CDR1 SGHDN and CDR2 FVKESK. J gave up 2 bases and V 3 bases, and 5 bases lay outside the gene matches. CDR3 length: 15 amino acids. The CDR3 protein is CASSHFRTSAYEQYF. The CDR3 DNA reads as TGTGCCAGCAGCCACTTTAGGACTAGCGCCTACGAGCAGTACTTC.

This clonotype was counted ten times or more. The genes are TRBV6-1 and TRBJ2-2, with D possibly being TRBD1 (6 bases). CDR1 is MNHNS and CDR2 is SASEGT in the germline V gene. The CDR3 has 14 amino acids. V was cut by 6 bases and J by 2 bases, with 10 bases left in between. For the CDR3, the DNA is TGTGCCAGCAGCCGGACAGACAACACCGGGGAGCTGTTTTTT. It yields the protein CASSRTDNTGELFF.

The V call is TRBV7-6, the J call TRBJ2-7, with TRBD2 identical over 12 bases. V gave up 4 bases and J gave up 6 bases; unmatched junction bases: 4. The V gene's germline CDR1 is SGHVS and CDR2 FNYEAQ. CDR3 size: 14 residues. The CDR3 DNA reads TGTGCCAGCAGCTCGACTAGCGGGAGAGGCGAGCAGTACTTC. Translated: CASSSTSGRGEQYF.